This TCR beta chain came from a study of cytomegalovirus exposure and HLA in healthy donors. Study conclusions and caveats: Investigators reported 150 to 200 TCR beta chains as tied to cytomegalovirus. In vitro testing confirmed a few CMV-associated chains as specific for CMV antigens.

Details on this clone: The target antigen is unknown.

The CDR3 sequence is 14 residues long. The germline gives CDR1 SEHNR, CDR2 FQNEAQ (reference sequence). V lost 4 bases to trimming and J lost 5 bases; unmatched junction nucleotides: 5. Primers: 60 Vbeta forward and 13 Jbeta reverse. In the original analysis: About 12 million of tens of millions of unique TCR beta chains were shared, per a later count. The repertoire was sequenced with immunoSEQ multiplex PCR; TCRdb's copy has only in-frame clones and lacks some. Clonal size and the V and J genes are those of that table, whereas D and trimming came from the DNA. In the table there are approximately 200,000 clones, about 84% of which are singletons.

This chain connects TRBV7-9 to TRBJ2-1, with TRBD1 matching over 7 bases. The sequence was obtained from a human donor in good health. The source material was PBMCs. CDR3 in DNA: TGTGCCAGCAGCTCCGGGACAGCCAACAATGAGCAGTTCTTC. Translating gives CASSSGTANNEQFF.